This TCR beta chain was identified in a study of blood T cell repertoires in COVID-19. The data were produced by immunoSEQ multiplex PCR, yet TCRdb's version contains in-frame clones alone and is incomplete. The sample includes about 240,000 clones, roughly 80% of them seen just once. CDR3 size: 11 residues. The V and J ends lost 3 bases and 8 bases respectively, with 5 bases between them. The sequence was obtained from a woman aged 55-70 years with active or convalescent COVID-19. Source material: peripheral blood. The gene calls are TRBV12-3 or TRBV12-4 and TRBJ2-1, with D unclear. The CDR3 region is CASSFVYEQFF. The CDR3 DNA reads TGTGCCAGCAGTTTTGTCTATGAGCAGTTCTTC.